Listed here are 6 T cell receptor beta chains from one sample, sequenced in a study of T-cell memory formation after mild COVID-19. TCRdb reprocessed the 5' RACE reads via MiXCR and lists one record per CDR3 protein. The table shows about half a million distinct CDR3 sequences, with about 20% occurring only once. The material sequenced was PBMCs or a T cell subset sorted from them (not recorded which). Every receptor here comes from an adult woman who had mild COVID-19 (a few samples of this study predate the infection). Cell type and time point are not known.

This clonotype came up a few times. The V gene is TRBV15, the J gene TRBJ2-4, with 10 positions matching TRBD2. V lost 0 bases to trimming and J lost 6 bases; unmatched junction nucleotides: 5. CDR1 LNHNV and CDR2 YYDKDF come from the germline V gene (reference sequence). The CDR3 covers 16 residues. Here the CDR3 DNA reads TGTGCCACCAGCAGAGATGAACAGCGGGGGGGAAACATTCAGTACTTC. Translated: CATSRDEQRGGNIQYF.

This clonotype was picked up a small number of times. The chain employs TRBV18 and TRBJ1-3; D is ambiguous. The CDR3 is 16 amino acids. V dropped 3 bases and J dropped 2 bases, with 14 bases sitting between them. CDR1 and CDR2 from the germline V gene are KGHSH and LQKENI. In DNA, the CDR3 is TGTGCCAGCTCACCGACGGCCGGGAGAGCTGGAAACACCATATATTTT. Translation gives CASSPTAGRAGNTIYF.

The chain links TRBV13 to TRBJ1-1; the D is unclear. This CDR3 has 16 residues. V was trimmed by 0 bases and J by 0 bases, leaving 11 bases between them. Germline V CDR1 and CDR2: PRHDT, FYEKMQ (reference sequence). This chain's CDR3 is CASSLGGLGMNTEAFF. The CDR3 DNA sequence: TGTGCCAGCAGCTTAGGTGGCCTGGGGATGAACACTGAAGCTTTCTTT.

This clonotype has a handful of counts. The chain employs TRBV12-3 or TRBV12-4 and TRBJ1-2, with 9 bases identical to TRBD1. The V and J ends lost 7 bases and 4 bases, in that order; junction bases with no gene match: 4. This CDR3 is 13 amino acids long. In DNA, the CDR3 is TGTGCCAGCACCCCGGGACAGGGCTATGGCTACACCTTC. Translating it yields CASTPGQGYGYTF.

This clonotype was counted only a few times. The CDR3 DNA reads as TGTGCCAGCAGTTACCAACCCTGGGCCCGGCCCATGAACACTGAAGCTTTCTTT. The encoded protein is CASSYQPWARPMNTEAFF. V usage is TRBV6-2 or TRBV6-3 and J usage is TRBJ1-1; no definite D call. The CDR3 is 18 amino acids. V lost 2 bases to trimming and J lost 0 bases, with 19 bases between them. Germline lookup yields CDR1 MNHEY and CDR2 SVGEGT.

This clonotype was seen many times. This chain connects TRBV6-1 to TRBJ2-7; D remains ambiguous. From germline, CDR1 is MNHNS and CDR2 SASEGT. This CDR3 is built from 12 residues. Trimming removed 6 bases from V and 5 bases from J, with 11 bases in between. The CDR3 is CASRPVAHEQYF. CDR3 nucleotide sequence: TGTGCCAGCAGACCAGTGGCCCACGAGCAGTACTTC.